The 23 T cell receptor beta chains below all came from one sample that was sequenced in a study of blood T cell repertoires in COVID-19. Assay used: immunoSEQ multiplex PCR; TCRdb lists only in-frame clones, some missing. The data contain under 100,000 clones, approximately 89% of them seen just once; the ten biggest clones take up about a sixth. Sequenced input: peripheral blood. The receptors come from a human donor in a cohort sampled during active COVID-19.

The chain recombines TRBV12-3 or TRBV12-4 with TRBJ1-1; unclear D gene. The CDR3 has 12 residues. The ends were cut back, 3 bases at V and 1 base at J, with 3 bases in the middle. CDR3 amino acids: CASSLANTEAFF. In nucleotides, the CDR3 is TGTGCCAGCAGTTTGGCGAACACTGAAGCTTTCTTT.

CDR3 sequence reads: CASSLSTDTQYF. The CDR3 region has the DNA TGTGCCAGCAGCCTCAGCACAGATACGCAGTATTTT. V and J are TRBV6-6 and TRBJ2-3; D gene ambiguous. With 6 bases removed from V and 0 bases from J, the gap between germline ends came to 4 bases. This CDR3 is built from 12 residues. Germline assignment: CDR1 MNHNY and CDR2 SVGAGI (reference sequence).

The chain has TRBV6-1 and TRBJ1-2; no clear D. Germline loops: CDR1 MNHNS, CDR2 SASEGT. This CDR3 is built from 14 residues. The germline V and J ends were trimmed by 0 bases and 0 bases, with 5 bases remaining between them. DNA for the CDR3: TGTGCCAGCAGTGAAGCTTCTGCTAACTATGGCTACACCTTC. It encodes CASSEASANYGYTF.

The V and J genes are TRBV3-1 (or the pseudogene TRBV3-2) and TRBJ2-1; 9 bases map to TRBD2. The J segment lost 2 bases and the V segment lost 4 bases, leaving 9 bases of the junction unmatched. The CDR3 spans 17 residues. Germline CDR1 is LGHDT and CDR2 is YNNKEL (reference sequence). DNA of the CDR3: TGTGCCAGCAGCCGACCCACCGCGGGGGGGGCCTACAATGAGCAGTTCTTC. Translation: CASSRPTAGGAYNEQFF.

The V call is TRBV5-1, the J call TRBJ1-5, with 9 bases aligning to TRBD1. Germline V gene sequence: CDR1 SGHRS, CDR2 YFSETQ. The junction had 6 bases not matched to a gene; V was cut back by 3 bases and J by 8 bases. The CDR3 consists of 14 residues. This CDR3 reads CASSSDRGEKPQHF. The CDR3, as DNA: TGCGCCAGCAGCTCGGACAGGGGTGAGAAGCCCCAGCATTTT.

The genes are TRBV2 and TRBJ2-1, with D perhaps TRBD2 (7 bases). CDR1 is SNHLY and CDR2 is FYNNEI in the germline V gene. Trimming pared 1 base from V and 9 bases from J, leaving 13 bases between. CDR3 length equals 14 residues. The CDR3 nucleotides are TGTGCCAGCAGTGAAGAGGGGGGGCTTGCTGAGCAGTTCTTC. Translation gives CASSEEGGLAEQFF. The full variable domain, completed using reference TRBV2 and TRBJ2-1, is EPEVTQTPSHQVTQMGQEVILRCVPISNHLYFYWYRQILGQKVEFLVSFYNNEISEKSEIFDDQFSVERPDGSNFTLKIRSTKLEDSAMYFCASSEEGGLAEQFFGPGTRLTVL.

The V call is TRBV30, the J call TRBJ1-1; D uncertain. Trimming removed 2 bases from V and 5 bases from J, with 12 bases in between. The CDR3 extends over 13 amino acids. Looked up from germline, CDR1 is GTSNPN and CDR2 is SVGIG (reference sequence). The CDR3, as DNA: TGTGCCTGGAGTCTGGGCGTACTTACTGAAGCTTTCTTT. It yields the protein CAWSLGVLTEAFF.

CDR3 in DNA: TGTGCCAGCAGTCCCGGGACCGCCGGGAGCCTCCAGCGCGATCCCCAGCATTTT. Translation gives CASSPGTAGSLQRDPQHF. The gene calls are TRBV27 and TRBJ1-5; maybe TRBD1 (5 bases). The CDR3 spans 18 residues. The germline gives CDR1 MNHEY, CDR2 SMNVEV (reference sequence). Trimming removed 5 bases at V and 10 bases at J, with 30 bases between.

CDR3 DNA: TGTGCCACCGAACTTGGGCGGACAGGACTGACCGGGGAGCTGTTTTTT. It translates to CATELGRTGLTGELFF. V usage is TRBV19 and J usage is TRBJ2-2; the match to TRBD1 covers 7 bases. Per the germline V gene, CDR1 is LNHDA and CDR2 is SQIVND (reference sequence). Trimming at V came to 10 bases and at J to 5 bases, leaving 16 bases not matched to a gene. The CDR3 sequence is 16 residues long.

V gene TRBV3-1 (or the pseudogene TRBV3-2) combines with J gene TRBJ1-6, with D unresolved. V lost 4 bases and J lost 10, with 8 bases in between. The germline CDR1 and CDR2 sequences are LGHDT and YNNKEL (reference sequence). The CDR3 runs to 12 residues. The DNA for the CDR3 is TGTGCCAGCAGCCTAAACACATCACCCCTCCACTTT. Its translation: CASSLNTSPLHF.

The chain carries TRBV3-1 (or the pseudogene TRBV3-2) and TRBJ2-5; TRBD2 agrees at 7 bases. The CDR3 loop spans 15 amino acids. Germline loops: CDR1 LGHDT, CDR2 YNNKEL (reference sequence). V gave up 4 bases and J gave up 2 bases; unmatched junction bases: 7. This chain's CDR3 is CASSPPLAEQETQYF. The CDR3, as DNA: TGTGCCAGCAGCCCCCCCCTAGCGGAACAAGAGACCCAGTACTTC.

This chain links TRBV6-5 with TRBJ2-1; no reliable D call. Between the trimmed V and J ends, which lost 6 bases and 2 bases, there was a span of 8 bases. Germline CDR1 and CDR2: MNHEY and SVGAGI. The CDR3 is 13 amino acids. The CDR3 DNA reads TGTGCCAGCAGGTTTTATACCTACAATGAGCAGTTCTTC. Its protein is CASRFYTYNEQFF.

This sequence joins TRBV7-3 and TRBJ2-1; tentative D call: TRBD1 (5 bases). Trimming shortened V by 1 base and J by 3 bases, and 10 bases separated the two germline ends. Germline V lookup: CDR1 SGHTA, CDR2 FQGTGA. This CDR3 region has 15 residues. For the CDR3, the DNA is TGTGCCAGCAGCTTAAGTTCAGGGATCTACAATGAGCAGTTCTTC. This translates into CASSLSSGIYNEQFF. Full variable domain (remainder filled in from reference TRBV7-3 and TRBJ2-1): GAGVSQTPSNKVTEKGKYVELRCDPISGHTALYWYRQSLGQGPEFLIYFQGTGAADDSGLPNDRFFAVRPEGSVSTLKIQRTERGDSAVYLCASSLSSGIYNEQFFGPGTRLTVL.

This clone came up once. Its ends do not fully match the called genes, so a read error is possible. The V and J genes are TRBV7-9 and TRBJ1-2, with a possible D match to TRBD1 (5 bases). The length of the CDR3 is 16 residues. CDR1 is SEHNR, CDR2 FQNEAQ, per germline (reference sequence). CDR3 loop: CASTLMGSPGSYGYTF. In DNA, the CDR3 is TGTGCCAGCACCTTAATGGGGTCGCCAGGGTCGTATGGCTACACCTTC.

The chain is built from TRBV11-2 and TRBJ2-7; TRBD1 matches 11 bases. Germline V lookup: CDR1 SGHAT, CDR2 FQNNGV. J lost 5 bases, V lost 4 bases, and 19 bases had no gene match. The CDR3 extends over 19 amino acids. In nucleotides, the CDR3 is TGTGCCAGCAGCTCCACTTTTCAGTTCGCCGGGACAGGGGGAAACGAGCAGTACTTC. It yields the protein CASSSTFQFAGTGGNEQYF.

The rearrangement uses TRBV27 and TRBJ1-5; 12 nucleotides line up with TRBD1. The length of the CDR3 is 16 residues. Looked up from germline, CDR1 is MNHEY and CDR2 is SMNVEV (reference sequence). V lost 3 bases and J lost 4; bases outside the gene matches: 4. CDR3 sequence: CASSLGTGGSNQPQHF. CDR3 DNA: TGTGCCAGCAGTTTGGGGACAGGGGGCTCTAATCAGCCCCAGCATTTT.

V usage is TRBV2 and J usage is TRBJ2-2, with D possibly matching TRBD2 (6 bases). Germline V lookup: CDR1 SNHLY, CDR2 FYNNEI. Trimming took off 5 bases at V and 4 bases at J, with 14 bases between the two ends. The CDR3 totals 15 residues. The CDR3 region is CASSIGGLGTGELFF. In DNA form, the CDR3 reads TGTGCCAGCAGTATCGGGGGATTGGGCACCGGGGAGCTGTTTTTT.

This chain links TRBV2 with TRBJ1-2, with 9 bases matching TRBD1. Trimming removed 5 bases from V and 8 bases from J; junction bases left unmatched: 3. The CDR3 has 12 amino acids. Germline V CDR1 and CDR2: SNHLY, FYNNEI. In DNA, the CDR3 is TGTGCCAGCAGTAGGGACAGGGAAGGCTACACCTTC. Encoded protein: CASSRDREGYTF.

The chain is built from TRBV27 and TRBJ2-4; perhaps TRBD2 as D (7 bases). V was shortened by 8 bases and J by 2 bases, with 22 bases between the two germline ends. This CDR3 has 17 amino acids. CDR1 and CDR2 (germline): MNHEY, SMNVEV (reference sequence). CDR3 loop: CASWGGLSQFPKNIQYF. In DNA form, the CDR3 reads TGTGCCAGCTGGGGGGGGCTTAGCCAATTCCCCAAAAACATTCAGTACTTC.

V usage is TRBV5-4 and J usage is TRBJ1-4; a possible D gene is TRBD1 (6 bases). Germline assignment: CDR1 SGHNT and CDR2 YYREEE (reference sequence). The ends were cut back, 0 bases at V and 7 bases at J, with 13 bases in the middle. CDR3 length equals 15 residues. CDR3 nucleotides: TGTGCCAGCAGCTTGGAGGGCAGGGGCGGTGAAAAACTGTTTTTT. Translating it yields CASSLEGRGGEKLFF.

The chain employs TRBV14 and TRBJ1-1; 7 nucleotides align to TRBD1. Germline assignment: CDR1 SGHDN and CDR2 FVKESK. V was pared by 4 bases and J by 10 bases, with 6 bases of the junction left unmatched. The length of the CDR3 is 12 residues. The CDR3 protein is CASSLSGGRAFF. CDR3 sequence (DNA): TGTGCCAGCAGCCTATCAGGGGGGAGAGCTTTCTTT.

V usage is TRBV3-1 (or the pseudogene TRBV3-2) and J usage is TRBJ1-1; D unresolved. The germline gives CDR1 LGHDT, CDR2 YNNKEL (reference sequence). Trimming stripped 4 bases from V and 6 bases from J, with 9 bases between. This CDR3 is 12 amino acids long. In DNA form, the CDR3 reads TGTGCCAGCAGCCCACGTCCGGCTGAAGCTTTCTTT. It translates to CASSPRPAEAFF.

The sample holds one count of this clone. The chain has TRBV27 and TRBJ1-4; D possibly corresponds to TRBD1 (5 bases). Germline V gene data show CDR1 as MNHEY and CDR2 as SMNVEV (reference sequence). The CDR3 extends over 17 amino acids. Trimming removed 5 bases at V and 8 bases at J, with 24 bases between. CDR3 amino acids: CASSLTLGTGIVEKLFF. The CDR3, as DNA: TGTGCCAGCAGTCTCACCCTCGGGACTGGCATCGTGGAAAAACTGTTTTTT.